The clone carrying this T cell receptor (beta chain) was recorded a few times. Its antigen remains unidentified. CDR3 length: 11 residues. V was clipped by 6 bases and J by 9 bases, with 9 bases between them. Germline assignment: CDR1 MNHEY and CDR2 SVGAGI. Incorporated into the TCR beta cDNA libraries were unique molecular identifiers, which served to reduce PCR and sequencing biases. TCRdb re-called the PCR reads with MiXCR, one entry per CDR3 protein. The sample has some 500,000 distinct CDR3 sequences; approximately 45% are singletons. This specimen belongs to a study of post-analysis software for immune sequencing data. Study observations and caveats: There were roughly 5 TRBV segments more frequent in patients than controls, and TRBV5-6, TRBV5-1 and TRBV20-1 were among them.

Material for sequencing was blood. This TCR was recovered from a girl under 18 with multiple sclerosis. The V gene is TRBV6-5, the J gene TRBJ2-1, with no clear D. CDR3 in DNA: TGTGCCAGCAGCCGAGAGGCTGAGCAGTTCTTC. Residues: CASSREAEQFF.